These 10 T cell receptor beta chains originate from one sample sequenced in a study of tumor and adjacent non-tumor tissue in lung cancer. The template was RNA from unsorted bulk tissue. TCRbeta libraries were built with three rounds of nested PCR, modified from ARM-PCR. TCRdb re-called the multiplex PCR reads through MiXCR, storing one row per CDR3 protein. Here the sample spans just over 200,000 distinct CDR3 sequences, 60% to 75% being singletons. The source material was lung tumor tissue. These receptors came from a man aged 60-69 years with non-small cell lung cancer.

A remark on this clonotype: The CDR3 end shows no conserved phenylalanine or tryptophan, and so a read error is likely. The rearrangement joins TRBV11-3 to TRBJ2-3; a possible D gene is TRBD1 (6 bases). The CDR3 sequence is 16 residues long. Between the trimmed V and J ends, which lost 5 bases and 3 bases, there was a span of 18 bases. Germline CDR1 is SGHNT and CDR2 is YENEEA. The CDR3 spells CASSPNAGVRTDTQYC. The CDR3 region has the DNA TGTGCCAGCAGCCCCAACGCAGGGGTAAGAACAGATACGCAGTATTGT.

This rearrangement joins TRBV18 to TRBJ2-7, with 8 bases fitting TRBD1. The CDR3 spans 14 residues. Germline V gene data show CDR1 as KGHSH and CDR2 as LQKENI. The V segment lost 1 base and the J segment 6 bases; nucleotides outside the gene matches: 5. CDR3 nucleotide sequence: TGTGCCAGCTCACCACTGGACAGGGTAGGCGAGCAGTACTTC. Protein: CASSPLDRVGEQYF.

About this clonotype itself: A clone one base away is much larger, so this may be a read error. The chain uses TRBV20-1 and TRBJ2-3; no definite D call. This CDR3 has 13 amino acids. CDR1 DFQATT and CDR2 SNEGSKA come from the germline V gene (reference sequence). Trimming took 0 bases from V and 6 from J, leaving 10 bases between them. CDR3 sequence (DNA): TGCAGTGCTAGAGAGCTTCTGGGGGATACGCAGTATTTT. It yields the protein CSARELLGDTQYF.

With respect to this clonotype: At one end the junction does not follow the germline gene, possibly because of a read error. The genes are TRBV6-5 and TRBJ1-1; D not certain. The V gene's germline CDR1 is MNHEY and CDR2 SVGAGI. This CDR3 is built from 14 residues. The CDR3 protein is CVSSYSNLNTETFF. CDR3 nucleotides: TGTGTCAGCAGTTACTCGAACCTTAACACTGAAACTTTCTTT.

Remarks on this clonotype: Likely a read error: the CDR3 ends without its conserved phenylalanine or tryptophan. The V call is TRBV4-2, the J call TRBJ1-4; unclear D gene. V lost 0 bases and J 7 bases, leaving 12 bases between the germline ends. Germline-derived CDR1 and CDR2 are LGHNA and YNFKEQ. The CDR3 runs 15 residues. Written as DNA, the CDR3 is TGTGCCAGCAGCCAAGATGTCCGATATGGTGAAAAACTGTTTTTA. It is translated as CASSQDVRYGEKLFL.

This clonotype was detected many times. V usage is TRBV20-1 and J usage is TRBJ1-1; D is perhaps TRBD1 (6 bases). Germline V gene data show CDR1 as DFQATT and CDR2 as SNEGSKA (reference sequence). The length of the CDR3 is 13 residues. Trimming stripped 0 bases from V and 5 bases from J, with 10 bases between. The CDR3: CSARDYRETEAFF. In DNA form, the CDR3 reads TGCAGTGCTAGAGATTACAGGGAGACTGAAGCTTTCTTT.

About this clonotype itself: One end of the junction is discordant with germline, which a read error may explain. The V and J genes are TRBV29-1 and TRBJ1-1; D call uncertain. Per the germline V gene, CDR1 is SQVTM and CDR2 is ANQGSEA. CDR3 length equals 12 residues. The CDR3 reads CGVEGGSAEASF. The CDR3 DNA is TGCGGCGTTGAAGGTGGGTCCGCTGAAGCTTCCTTT.

In the case of this clonotype: At one boundary the junction diverges from the germline segment, which might be a read error. The V gene is TRBV11-3, the J gene TRBJ2-7; D gene unclear. CDR1 is SGHNT and CDR2 is YENEEA in the germline V gene. This CDR3 is built from 15 residues. Written as DNA, the CDR3 is TGTGCCAGCAGCTATCCTCTGGACGGATCCTACGAGCAGTACTTT. It yields the protein CASSYPLDGSYEQYF.

The chain has TRBV12-3 or TRBV12-4 and TRBJ2-3, with D perhaps TRBD2 (6 bases). The CDR3 sequence is 16 residues long. The germline V and J ends were trimmed by 7 bases and 2 bases, with 19 bases remaining between them. CDR3: CASNSRLVGNTDTQYF. The CDR3 nucleotides read TGTGCCAGCAATTCCAGACTAGTGGGCAACACAGATACGCAGTATTTT.

This clonotype showed up just a few times. The J gene is TRBJ1-5, the V gene TRBV6-5, with 7 positions matching TRBD1. This CDR3 is 14 amino acids long. Looked up from germline, CDR1 is MNHEY and CDR2 is SVGAGI. The J segment lost 9 bases and the V segment lost 6 bases, leaving 11 bases of the junction unmatched. The CDR3 is CASSLQQGSGPQHF. The CDR3, as DNA: TGTGCCAGCAGCCTTCAACAGGGGAGTGGGCCCCAGCATTTT.